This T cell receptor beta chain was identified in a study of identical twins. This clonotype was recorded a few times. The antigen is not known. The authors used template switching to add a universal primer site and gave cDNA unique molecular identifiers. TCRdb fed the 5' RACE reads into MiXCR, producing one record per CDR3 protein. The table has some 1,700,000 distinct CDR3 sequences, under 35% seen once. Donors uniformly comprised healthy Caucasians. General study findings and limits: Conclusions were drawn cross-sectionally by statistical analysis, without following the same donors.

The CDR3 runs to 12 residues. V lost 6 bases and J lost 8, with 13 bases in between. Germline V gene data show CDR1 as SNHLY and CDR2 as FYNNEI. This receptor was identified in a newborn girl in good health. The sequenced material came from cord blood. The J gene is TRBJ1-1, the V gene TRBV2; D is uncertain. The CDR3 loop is CASREYDVEAFF. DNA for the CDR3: TGTGCCAGCAGGGAATATGACGTGGAAGCTTTCTTT.